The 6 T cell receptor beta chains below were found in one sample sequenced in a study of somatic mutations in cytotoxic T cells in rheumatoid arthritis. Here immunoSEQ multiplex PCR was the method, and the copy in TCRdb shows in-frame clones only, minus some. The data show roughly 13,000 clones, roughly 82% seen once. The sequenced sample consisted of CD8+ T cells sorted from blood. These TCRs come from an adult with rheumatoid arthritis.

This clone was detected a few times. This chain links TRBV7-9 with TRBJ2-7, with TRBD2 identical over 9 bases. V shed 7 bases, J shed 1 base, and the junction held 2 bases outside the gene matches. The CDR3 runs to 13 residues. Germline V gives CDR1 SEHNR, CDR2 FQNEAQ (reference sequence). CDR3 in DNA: TGTGCCAGCACTAGCGGGAAGTCCTACGAGCAGTACTTC. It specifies CASTSGKSYEQYF.

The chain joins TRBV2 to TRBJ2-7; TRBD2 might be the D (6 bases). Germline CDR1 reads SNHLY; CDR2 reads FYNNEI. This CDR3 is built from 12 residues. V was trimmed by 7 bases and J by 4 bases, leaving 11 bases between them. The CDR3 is CASKGTPYEQYF. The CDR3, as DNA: TGTGCCAGCAAGGGGACTCCGTACGAGCAGTACTTC. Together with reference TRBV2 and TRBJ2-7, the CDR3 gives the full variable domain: EPEVTQTPSHQVTQMGQEVILRCVPISNHLYFYWYRQILGQKVEFLVSFYNNEISEKSEIFDDQFSVERPDGSNFTLKIRSTKLEDSAMYFCASKGTPYEQYFGPGTRLTVT.

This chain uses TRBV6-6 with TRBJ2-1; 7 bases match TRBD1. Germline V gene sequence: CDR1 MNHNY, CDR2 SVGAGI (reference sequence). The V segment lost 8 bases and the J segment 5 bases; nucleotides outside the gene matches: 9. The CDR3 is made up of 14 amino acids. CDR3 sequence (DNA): TGTGCCAGCGTAATCGGGACAGCTAACAATGAGCAGTTCTTC. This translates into CASVIGTANNEQFF.

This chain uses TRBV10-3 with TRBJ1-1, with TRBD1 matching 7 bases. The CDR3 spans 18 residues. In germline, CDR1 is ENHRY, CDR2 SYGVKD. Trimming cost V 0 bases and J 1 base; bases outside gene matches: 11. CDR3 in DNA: TGTGCCATCAGTGAGTCAGGGGGCTGGTACTCCTCGAACACTGAAGCTTTCTTT. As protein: CAISESGGWYSSNTEAFF.

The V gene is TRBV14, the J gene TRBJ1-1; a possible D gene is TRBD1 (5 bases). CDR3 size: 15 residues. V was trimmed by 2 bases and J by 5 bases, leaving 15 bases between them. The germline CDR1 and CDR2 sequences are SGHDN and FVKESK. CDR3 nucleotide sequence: TGTGCCAGCAGCCAATATCGGGGGGGGAGTACTGAAGCTTTCTTT. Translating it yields CASSQYRGGSTEAFF. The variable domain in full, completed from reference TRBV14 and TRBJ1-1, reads EAGVTQFPSHSVIEKGQTVTLRCDPISGHDNLYWYRRVMGKEIKFLLHFVKESKQDESGMPNNRFLAERTGGTYSTLKVQPAELEDSGVYFCASSQYRGGSTEAFFGQGTRLTVV.

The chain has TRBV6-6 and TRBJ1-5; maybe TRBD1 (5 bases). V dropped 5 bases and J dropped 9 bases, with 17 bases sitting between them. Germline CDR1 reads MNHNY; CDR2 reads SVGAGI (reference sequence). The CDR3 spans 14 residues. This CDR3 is CASSPRDGRRPQHF. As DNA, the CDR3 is TGTGCCAGCAGTCCCAGGGACGGTCGACGGCCCCAGCATTTT.